The T cell receptor beta chain described here comes from a study of shared clonotypes between healthy human individuals. CDR1 and CDR2 from the germline V gene are LNHDA and SQIVND (reference sequence). This CDR3 comprises 14 residues. V was clipped by 6 bases and J by 8 bases; unmatched bases: 9. This clone has just one count. Its antigen is currently unknown. General study points: What naive subsets generally showed was a larger estimated richness than memory subsets showed.

Assay: immunoSEQ multiplex PCR; the TCRdb copy retains only in-frame clones and omits some. The repertoire holds some 790,000 clones, over 60% seen once, with approximately 2% in the top ten. The sequencing sample was made of memory CD4+ T cells sorted from blood. Subset in this sample: CD45RA-negative fraction. The clonotype was recovered from a woman aged 30 to 39 in good health. V is TRBV19 and J is TRBJ1-2; 10 nucleotides agree with TRBD1. CDR3 sequence reads: CASSPDRGLGGYTF. CDR3 in DNA: TGTGCCAGTAGCCCTGACAGGGGGCTAGGGGGCTACACCTTC.